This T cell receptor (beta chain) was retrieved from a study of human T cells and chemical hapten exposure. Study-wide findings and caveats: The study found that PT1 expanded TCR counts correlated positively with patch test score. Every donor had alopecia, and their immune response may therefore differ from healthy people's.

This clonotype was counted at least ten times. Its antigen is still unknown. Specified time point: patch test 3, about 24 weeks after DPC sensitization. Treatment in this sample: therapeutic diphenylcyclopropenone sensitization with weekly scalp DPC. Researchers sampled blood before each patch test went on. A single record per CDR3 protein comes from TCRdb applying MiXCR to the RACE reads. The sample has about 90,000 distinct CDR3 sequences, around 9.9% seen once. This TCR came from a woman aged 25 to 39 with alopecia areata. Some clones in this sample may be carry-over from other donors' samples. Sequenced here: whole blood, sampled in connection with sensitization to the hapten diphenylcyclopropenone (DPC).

This CDR3 reads CATSDFGQGNADTQYF. The CDR3 DNA reads as TGTGCCACCAGTGATTTTGGGCAGGGCAATGCGGATACGCAGTATTTT. The chain links TRBV24-1 to TRBJ2-3, with D perhaps matching TRBD1 (5 bases). V shed 1 base and J shed 6 bases, with 16 bases lying between them. This CDR3 is 16 amino acids long. CDR1 is KGHDR, CDR2 SFDVKD, per germline.